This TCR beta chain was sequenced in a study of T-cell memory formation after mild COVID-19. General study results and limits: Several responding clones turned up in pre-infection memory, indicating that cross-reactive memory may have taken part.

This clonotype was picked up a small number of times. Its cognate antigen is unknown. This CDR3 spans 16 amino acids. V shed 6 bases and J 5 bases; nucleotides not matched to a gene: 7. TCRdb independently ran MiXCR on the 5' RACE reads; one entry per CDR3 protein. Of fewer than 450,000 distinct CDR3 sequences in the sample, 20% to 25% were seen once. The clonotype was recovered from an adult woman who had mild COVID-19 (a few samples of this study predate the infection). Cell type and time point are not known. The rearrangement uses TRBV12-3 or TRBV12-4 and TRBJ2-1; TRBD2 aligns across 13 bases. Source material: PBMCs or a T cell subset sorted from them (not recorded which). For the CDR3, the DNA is TGTGCCAGCAGCCTGGGACTAGCGGGGAGGGACAATGAGCAGTTCTTC. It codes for CASSLGLAGRDNEQFF.